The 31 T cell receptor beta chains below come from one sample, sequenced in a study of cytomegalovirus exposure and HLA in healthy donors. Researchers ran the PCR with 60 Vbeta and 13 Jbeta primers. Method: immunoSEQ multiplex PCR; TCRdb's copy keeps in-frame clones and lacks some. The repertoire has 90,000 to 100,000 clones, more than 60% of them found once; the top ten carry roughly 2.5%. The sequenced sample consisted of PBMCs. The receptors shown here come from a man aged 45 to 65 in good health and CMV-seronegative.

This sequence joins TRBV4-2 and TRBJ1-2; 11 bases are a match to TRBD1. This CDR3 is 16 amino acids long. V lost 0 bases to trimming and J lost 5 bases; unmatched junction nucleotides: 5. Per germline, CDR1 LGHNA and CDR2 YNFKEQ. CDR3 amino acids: CASSQEPDRGPYGYTF. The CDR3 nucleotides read TGTGCCAGCAGCCAAGAGCCGGACAGGGGGCCTTATGGCTACACCTTC.

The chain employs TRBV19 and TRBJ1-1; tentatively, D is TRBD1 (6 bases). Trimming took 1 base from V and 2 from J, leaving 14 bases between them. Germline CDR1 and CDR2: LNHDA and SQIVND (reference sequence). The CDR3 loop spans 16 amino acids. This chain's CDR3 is CASSIGPTGANTEAFF. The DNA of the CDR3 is TGTGCCAGTAGTATAGGGCCGACAGGCGCTAACACTGAAGCTTTCTTT.

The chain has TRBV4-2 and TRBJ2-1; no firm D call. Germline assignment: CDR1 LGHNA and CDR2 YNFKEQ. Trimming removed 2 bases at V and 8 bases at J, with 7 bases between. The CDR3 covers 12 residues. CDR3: CASSQFADEQFF. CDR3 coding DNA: TGTGCCAGCAGCCAATTCGCGGATGAGCAGTTCTTC.

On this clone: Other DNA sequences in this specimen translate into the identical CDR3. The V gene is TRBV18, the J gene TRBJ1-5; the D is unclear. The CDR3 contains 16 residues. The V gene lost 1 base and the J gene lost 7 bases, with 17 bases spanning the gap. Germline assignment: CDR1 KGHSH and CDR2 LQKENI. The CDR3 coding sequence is TGTGCCAGCTCACCACTGGGTCATGAGGGCCGGCAGCCCCAGCATTTT. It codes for CASSPLGHEGRQPQHF.

The CDR3 nucleotides are TGTGCCAGCAGCCAAGATGCCGGGGGAAGCAATCAGCCCCAGCATTTT. Residues: CASSQDAGGSNQPQHF. The chain is built from TRBV4-2 and TRBJ1-5; tentatively, D is TRBD1 (5 bases). CDR3 length: 16 amino acids. Germline assignment: CDR1 LGHNA and CDR2 YNFKEQ. Trimming cost V 0 bases and J 1 base, with 10 bases left between them.

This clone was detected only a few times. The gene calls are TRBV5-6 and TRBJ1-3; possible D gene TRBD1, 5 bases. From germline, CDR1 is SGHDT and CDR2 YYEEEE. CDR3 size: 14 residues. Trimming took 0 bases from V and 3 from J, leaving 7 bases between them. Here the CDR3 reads CASSLAQGGNTIYF. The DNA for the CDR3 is TGTGCCAGCAGCTTGGCCCAGGGTGGAAACACCATATATTTT.

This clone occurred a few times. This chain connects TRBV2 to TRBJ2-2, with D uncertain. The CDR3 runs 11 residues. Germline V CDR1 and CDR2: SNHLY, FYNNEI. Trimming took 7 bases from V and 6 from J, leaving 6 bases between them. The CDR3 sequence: CASTVAGELFF. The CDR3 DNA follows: TGTGCCAGCACGGTCGCCGGGGAGCTGTTTTTT.

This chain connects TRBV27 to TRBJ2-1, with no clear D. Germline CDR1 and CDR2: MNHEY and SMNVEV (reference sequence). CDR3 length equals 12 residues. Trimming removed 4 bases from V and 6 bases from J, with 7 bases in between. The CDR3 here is CASSYGFNEQFF. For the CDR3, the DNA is TGTGCCAGCAGTTACGGGTTCAATGAGCAGTTCTTC.

CDR3 nucleotide sequence: TGTGCCAGCAGCCTGGGGTGGGCAGGGCCCTACGAGCAGTACTTC. Amino acids: CASSLGWAGPYEQYF. The chain couples TRBV7-8 to TRBJ2-7; possible D gene TRBD1, 5 bases. The CDR3 totals 15 residues. The germline V gene has CDR1 SGHVS and CDR2 FQNEAQ. The V end lost 5 bases, the J end lost 2 bases, and 16 bases lay between the germline ends.

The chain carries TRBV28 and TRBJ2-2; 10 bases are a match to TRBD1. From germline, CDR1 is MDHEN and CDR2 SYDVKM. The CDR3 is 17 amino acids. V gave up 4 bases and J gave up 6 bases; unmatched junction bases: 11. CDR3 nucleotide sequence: TGTGCCAGCAGTTCACCGCCGGGACAGGGGAGGTCCGGGGAGCTGTTTTTT. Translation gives CASSSPPGQGRSGELFF.

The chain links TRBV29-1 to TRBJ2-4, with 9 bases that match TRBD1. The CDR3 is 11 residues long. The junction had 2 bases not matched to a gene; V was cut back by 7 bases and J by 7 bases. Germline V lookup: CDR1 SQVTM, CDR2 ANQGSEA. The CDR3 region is CSGTGDNIQYF. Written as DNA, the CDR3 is TGCAGCGGGACAGGGGACAACATTCAGTACTTC. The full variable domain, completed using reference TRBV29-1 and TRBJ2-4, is SAVISQKPSRDICQRGTSLTIQCQVDSQVTMMFWYRQQPGQSLTLIATANQGSEATYESGFVIDKFPISRPNLTFSTLTVSNMSPEDSSIYLCSGTGDNIQYFGAGTRLSVL.

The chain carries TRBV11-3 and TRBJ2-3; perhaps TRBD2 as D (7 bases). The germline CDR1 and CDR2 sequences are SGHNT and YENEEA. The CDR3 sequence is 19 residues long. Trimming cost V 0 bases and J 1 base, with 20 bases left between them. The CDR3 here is CASSLDLTRGLQGTDTQYF. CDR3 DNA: TGTGCCAGCAGCTTAGATCTGACCAGGGGACTACAAGGCACAGATACGCAGTATTTT.

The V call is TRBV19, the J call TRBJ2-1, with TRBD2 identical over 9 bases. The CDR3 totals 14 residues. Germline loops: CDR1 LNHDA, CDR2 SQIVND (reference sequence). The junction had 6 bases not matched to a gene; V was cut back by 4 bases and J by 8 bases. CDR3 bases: TGTGCCAGTAGTAGCGGGGGGGCCGTAGATGAGCAGTTCTTC. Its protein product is CASSSGGAVDEQFF.

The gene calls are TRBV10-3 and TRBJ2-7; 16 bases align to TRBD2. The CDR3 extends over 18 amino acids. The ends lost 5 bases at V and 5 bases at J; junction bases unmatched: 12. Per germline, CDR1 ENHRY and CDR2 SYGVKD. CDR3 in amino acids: CAISPPGLAGGFPHEQYF. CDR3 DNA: TGTGCCATCAGTCCACCGGGACTAGCGGGAGGGTTCCCCCACGAGCAGTACTTC.

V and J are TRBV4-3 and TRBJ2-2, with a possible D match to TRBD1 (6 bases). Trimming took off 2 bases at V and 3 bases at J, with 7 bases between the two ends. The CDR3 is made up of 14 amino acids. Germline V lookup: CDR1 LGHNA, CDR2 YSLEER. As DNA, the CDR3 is TGCGCCAGCAGCCAATACAGGGACACCGGGGAGCTGTTTTTT. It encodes CASSQYRDTGELFF.

CDR3 amino acids: CASSSSGRAGETQYF. The CDR3 nucleotides are TGTGCCAGCAGCTCAAGCGGGAGGGCCGGAGAGACCCAGTACTTC. This chain connects TRBV7-2 to TRBJ2-5, with TRBD2 matching 10 bases. CDR1 SGHTA and CDR2 FQGNSA come from the germline V gene. The CDR3 runs to 15 residues. Unmatched junction bases numbered 6, after V lost 4 bases and J lost 4 bases.

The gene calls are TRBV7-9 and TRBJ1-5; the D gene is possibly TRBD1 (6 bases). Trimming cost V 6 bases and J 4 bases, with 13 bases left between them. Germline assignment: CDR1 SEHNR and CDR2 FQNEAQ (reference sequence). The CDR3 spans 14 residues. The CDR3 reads CASSIGQRNQPQHF. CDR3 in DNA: TGTGCCAGCAGTATCGGACAGAGAAATCAGCCCCAGCATTTT. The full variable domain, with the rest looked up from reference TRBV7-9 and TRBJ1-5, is DTGVSQNPRHKITKRGQNVTFRCDPISEHNRLYWYRQTLGQGPEFLTYFQNEAQLEKSRLLSDRFSAERPKGSFSTLEIQRTEQGDSAMYLCASSIGQRNQPQHFGDGTRLSIL.

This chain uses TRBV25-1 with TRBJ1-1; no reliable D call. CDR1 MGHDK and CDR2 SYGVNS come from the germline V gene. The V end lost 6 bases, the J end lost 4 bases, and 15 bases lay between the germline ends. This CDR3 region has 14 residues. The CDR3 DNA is TGTGCCAGCAGGGAGAGAGGAGGAGGCACTGAAGCTTTCTTT. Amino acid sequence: CASRERGGGTEAFF.

As DNA, the CDR3 is TGTGCCAGTAGTCCCAGGGGGACAGGGGCCGGCTATGGCTACACCTTC. Protein sequence: CASSPRGTGAGYGYTF. The rearrangement uses TRBV19 and TRBJ1-2; TRBD1 agrees at 10 bases. The CDR3 is 16 residues long. The ends lost 5 bases at V and 4 bases at J; junction bases unmatched: 10. In germline, CDR1 is LNHDA, CDR2 SQIVND (reference sequence).

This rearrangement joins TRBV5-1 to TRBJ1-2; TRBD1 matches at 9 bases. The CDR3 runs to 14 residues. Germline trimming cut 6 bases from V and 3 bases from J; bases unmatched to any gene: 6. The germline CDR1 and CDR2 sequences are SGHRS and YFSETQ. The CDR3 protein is CASTDRDRDYGYTF. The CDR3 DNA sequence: TGCGCCAGCACCGACCGGGACAGGGACTATGGCTACACCTTC.

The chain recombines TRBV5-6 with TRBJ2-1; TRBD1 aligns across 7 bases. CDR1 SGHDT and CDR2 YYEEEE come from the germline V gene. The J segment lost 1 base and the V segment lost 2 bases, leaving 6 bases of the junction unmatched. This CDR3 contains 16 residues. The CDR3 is CASSFRDSLSYNEQFF. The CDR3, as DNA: TGTGCCAGCAGCTTCCGGGACAGCCTATCCTACAATGAGCAGTTCTTC.

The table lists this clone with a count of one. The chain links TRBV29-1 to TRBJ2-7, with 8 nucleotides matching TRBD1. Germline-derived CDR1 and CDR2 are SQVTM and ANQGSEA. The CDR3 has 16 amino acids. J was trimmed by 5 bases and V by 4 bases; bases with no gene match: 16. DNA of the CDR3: TGCAGCGTTGCGTGGGACAGACAGGGGTTTAGCCACGAGCAGTACTTC. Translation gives CSVAWDRQGFSHEQYF.

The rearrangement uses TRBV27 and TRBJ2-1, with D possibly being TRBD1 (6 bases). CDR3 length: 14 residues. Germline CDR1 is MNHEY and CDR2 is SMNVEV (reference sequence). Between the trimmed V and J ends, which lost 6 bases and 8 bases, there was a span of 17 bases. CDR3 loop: CASSSLQGRDEQFF. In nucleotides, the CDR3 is TGTGCCAGCAGCTCCCTACAGGGTCGGGATGAGCAGTTCTTC.

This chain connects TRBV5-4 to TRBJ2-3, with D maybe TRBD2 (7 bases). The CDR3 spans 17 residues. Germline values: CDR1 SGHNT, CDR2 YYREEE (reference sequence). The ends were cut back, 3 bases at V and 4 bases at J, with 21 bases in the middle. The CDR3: CASSSGGGWRTADTQYF. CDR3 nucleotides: TGTGCCAGCAGCTCCGGCGGGGGCTGGCGCACAGCAGATACGCAGTATTTT.

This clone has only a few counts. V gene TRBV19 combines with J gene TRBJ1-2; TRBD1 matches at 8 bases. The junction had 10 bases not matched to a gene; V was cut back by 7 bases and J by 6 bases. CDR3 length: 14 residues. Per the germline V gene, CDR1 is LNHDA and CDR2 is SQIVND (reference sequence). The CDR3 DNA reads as TGTGCCAGTACCCTGGCTTTGACAGGGGATGGCTACACCTTC. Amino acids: CASTLALTGDGYTF.

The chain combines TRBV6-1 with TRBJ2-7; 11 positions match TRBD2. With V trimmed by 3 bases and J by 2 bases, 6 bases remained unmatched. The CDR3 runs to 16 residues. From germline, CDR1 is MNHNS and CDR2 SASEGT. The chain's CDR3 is CASSDGLAGTAYEQYF. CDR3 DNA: TGTGCCAGCAGTGACGGACTAGCGGGTACAGCCTACGAGCAGTACTTC.

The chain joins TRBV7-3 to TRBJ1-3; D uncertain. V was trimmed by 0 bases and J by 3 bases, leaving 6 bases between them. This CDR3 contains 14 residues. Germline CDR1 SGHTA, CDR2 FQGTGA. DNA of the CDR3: TGTGCCAGCAGCTTAACAGGAGGTGGAAACACCATATATTTT. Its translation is CASSLTGGGNTIYF.

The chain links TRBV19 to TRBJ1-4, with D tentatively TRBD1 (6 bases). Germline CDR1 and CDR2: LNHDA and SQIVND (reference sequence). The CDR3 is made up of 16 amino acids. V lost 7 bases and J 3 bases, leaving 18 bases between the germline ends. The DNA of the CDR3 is TGTGCCAGTACCGCGCCGGGGGGGCTGGCTAATGAAAAACTGTTTTTT. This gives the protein CASTAPGGLANEKLFF. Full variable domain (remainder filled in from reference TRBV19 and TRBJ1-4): DGGITQSPKYLFRKEGQNVTLSCEQNLNHDAMYWYRQDPGQGLRLIYYSQIVNDFQKGDIAEGYSVSREKKESFPLTVTSAQKNPTAFYLCASTAPGGLANEKLFFGSGTQLSVL.

Here the CDR3 reads CSVVGRGDTQYF. DNA for the CDR3: TGCAGCGTTGTGGGGCGGGGGGATACGCAGTATTTT. The chain uses TRBV29-1 and TRBJ2-3; 7 positions match TRBD2. Germline-derived CDR1 and CDR2 are SQVTM and ANQGSEA. The CDR3 covers 12 residues. The V segment lost 4 bases and the J segment 6 bases; nucleotides outside the gene matches: 4.

The CDR3 coding sequence is TGTGCCAGCAGTTCCTCCGGACTAGAATGGGGTGAGCAGTTCTTC. Translating it yields CASSSSGLEWGEQFF. V gene TRBV6-5 combines with J gene TRBJ2-1, with TRBD2 matching over 7 bases. After removal of 4 bases from V and 9 bases from J, the junction contained 12 bases not matched to a gene. This CDR3 is 15 amino acids long. Germline CDR1 is MNHEY and CDR2 is SVGAGI.

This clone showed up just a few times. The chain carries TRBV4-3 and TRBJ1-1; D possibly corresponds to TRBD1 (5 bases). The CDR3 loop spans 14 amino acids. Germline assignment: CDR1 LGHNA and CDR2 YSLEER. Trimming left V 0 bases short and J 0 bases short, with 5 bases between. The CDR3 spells CASSQDRVNTEAFF. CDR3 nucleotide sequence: TGCGCCAGCAGCCAAGACAGGGTGAACACTGAAGCTTTCTTT.